One sample yielded the 7 T cell receptor beta chains listed below, sequenced in a study of blood T cell repertoires in COVID-19. Measured with immunoSEQ multiplex PCR; TCRdb has only the in-frame clones, and not every one. The sample has tens of thousands of clones, roughly 89% seen once. What was sequenced was peripheral blood. The receptors come from a man aged 45-60 years with acute or convalescent COVID-19.

The chain has TRBV11-2 and TRBJ1-3; D perhaps matches TRBD1 (6 bases). The germline gives CDR1 SGHAT, CDR2 FQNNGV. This CDR3 has 16 residues. The V end was cut by 1 base, the J end by 3 bases, with 13 bases between. CDR3 sequence: CASSLGSGGRGNTIYF. As DNA, the CDR3 is TGTGCCAGCAGCTTAGGTTCGGGGGGCCGTGGAAACACCATATATTTT.

This clone was picked up one time. This chain links TRBV19 with TRBJ2-7; 10 positions agree with TRBD2. The CDR3 has 15 residues. The V segment lost 6 bases and the J segment 0 bases; nucleotides outside the gene matches: 5. The germline V gene has CDR1 LNHDA and CDR2 SQIVND (reference sequence). The CDR3 spells CASSRTSGNSYEQYF. CDR3 DNA: TGTGCCAGTAGCCGGACTAGCGGTAACTCCTACGAGCAGTACTTC.

The rearrangement links TRBV25-1 to TRBJ2-2; 8 nucleotides match TRBD2. After removal of 5 bases from V and 4 bases from J, the junction contained 3 bases not matched to a gene. This CDR3 spans 14 amino acids. Germline-derived CDR1 and CDR2 are MGHDK and SYGVNS. The chain's CDR3 is CASSSGSITGELFF. CDR3 bases: TGTGCCAGCAGTAGCGGGAGTATCACCGGGGAGCTGTTTTTT.

The rearrangement links TRBV19 to TRBJ2-5, with D possibly TRBD1 on 6 matching bases. Germline CDR1 LNHDA, CDR2 SQIVND (reference sequence). The CDR3 sequence is 15 residues long. V was clipped by 5 bases and J by 5 bases, with 18 bases between them. The CDR3 coding sequence is TGTGCCAGTAGTCACCTCCCGGGACAAAGGGAGACCCAGTACTTC. It is translated as CASSHLPGQRETQYF.

This sequence joins TRBV4-1 and TRBJ2-5; a possible D gene is TRBD1 (5 bases). The V end was cut by 5 bases, the J end by 0 bases, with 7 bases between. From germline, CDR1 is MGHRA and CDR2 YSYEKL. There are 13 residues in the CDR3. The CDR3 DNA follows: TGCGCCAGCAGCGCCAGGGACCAAGAGACCCAGTACTTC. This codes for CASSARDQETQYF.

This clone was seen only once. This chain joins TRBV14 and TRBJ1-2; TRBD1 is a possible D gene (5 bases). The germline V gene encodes CDR1 SGHDN and CDR2 FVKESK. The CDR3 consists of 16 residues. V shed 0 bases and J shed 4 bases, with 15 bases lying between them. CDR3 region: CASSQELGGIPYGYTF. DNA for the CDR3: TGTGCCAGCAGCCAAGAACTCGGGGGAATCCCCTATGGCTACACCTTC.

The chain recombines TRBV9 with TRBJ1-1; D gene unclear. CDR1 SGDLS and CDR2 YYNGEE come from the germline V gene. The CDR3 has 14 residues. V was cut by 0 bases and J by 4 bases, with 10 bases left in between. CDR3 in DNA: TGTGCCAGCAGCGTAGTCCCGGGGAGCACTGAAGCTTTCTTT. Translated: CASSVVPGSTEAFF.